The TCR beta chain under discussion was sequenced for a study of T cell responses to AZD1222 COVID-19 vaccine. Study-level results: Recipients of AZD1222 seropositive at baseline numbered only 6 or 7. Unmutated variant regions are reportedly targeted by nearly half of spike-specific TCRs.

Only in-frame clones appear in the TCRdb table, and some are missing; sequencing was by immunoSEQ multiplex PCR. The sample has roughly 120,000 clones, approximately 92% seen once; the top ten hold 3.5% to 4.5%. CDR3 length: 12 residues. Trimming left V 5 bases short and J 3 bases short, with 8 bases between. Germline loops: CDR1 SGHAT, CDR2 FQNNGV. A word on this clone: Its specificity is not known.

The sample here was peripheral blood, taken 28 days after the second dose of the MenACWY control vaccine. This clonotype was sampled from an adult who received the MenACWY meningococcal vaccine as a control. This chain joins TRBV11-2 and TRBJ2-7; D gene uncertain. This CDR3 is CASSLRSYEQYF. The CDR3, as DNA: TGTGCCAGCAGCCTAAGAAGCTACGAGCAGTACTTC.